Below are 2 T cell receptor beta chains sequenced from a single sample in a study of blood T cell repertoires in COVID-19 (TCRdb year 2020). Library preparation employed the immunoSEQ multiplex PCR assay. Imported from immuneACCESS, the table was reduced by TCRdb to in-frame sequences with V and J called. These copies leave out some clones; in studies compared against another copy, an unresolved V gene accounts for under half, and the cause of the remainder is not known. The sample includes tens of thousands of clones, with 85% to 90% observed a single time. The ten largest make up more than 1.1% of the sample. Sequencing used peripheral blood. The receptors were gathered from a human donor in a cohort sampled during active COVID-19.

The chain joins TRBV2 to TRBJ1-1, with D perhaps matching TRBD1 (6 bases). Trimming removed 6 bases at V and 1 base at J, with 15 bases between. This CDR3 comprises 15 residues. CDR1 and CDR2 (germline): SNHLY, FYNNEI. The CDR3 DNA is TGTGCCAGCAGGGAGATTGGGACACCGAACACTGAAGCTTTCTTT. Translated, it gives CASREIGTPNTEAFF.

V usage is TRBV19 and J usage is TRBJ2-1; 8 nucleotides agree with TRBD2. The length of the CDR3 is 15 residues. With V trimmed by 0 bases and J by 9 bases, 7 bases remained unmatched. CDR1 and CDR2 (germline): LNHDA, SQIVND (reference sequence). DNA of the CDR3: TGTGCCAGTAGTATAGATGCTGGGACTAGTTCTGAGCAGTTCTTC. Translation gives CASSIDAGTSSEQFF.